This TCR beta chain was obtained from a study of T cells in localized non-small cell lung cancer. Overall study results and limits: Sequencing covered just one tumor region, so heterogeneity cannot be ruled out. Turning up in adjacent lung were a median approximately 57 of the top 100 tumor clones.

Sequencing used immunoSEQ multiplex PCR; TCRdb keeps in-frame clones, though not all of them. The sample carries approximately 3,000 clones, around 25% recorded once. The CDR3 spans 19 residues. Trimming cost V 5 bases and J 0 bases; bases outside gene matches: 13. Germline V gene sequence: CDR1 SGHRS, CDR2 YFSETQ. In this sample, this clone turned up a few times. Antigen unknown. The TCR comes from a man aged 40 to 70 with stage III lung adenocarcinoma. This sample comprised lung tumor tissue, obtained before any cancer treatment. The chain joins TRBV5-1 to TRBJ2-4; 11 positions agree with TRBD2. Written as DNA, the CDR3 is TGCGCCAGCAGTTGGGCTAGCGGGGGGATATCAATAGCCAAAAACATTCAGTACTTC. Its translation is CASSWASGGISIAKNIQYF. Based on the CDR3 plus reference TRBV5-1 and TRBJ2-4, the full variable domain is KAGVTQTPRYLIKTRGQQVTLSCSPISGHRSVSWYQQTPGQGLQFLFEYFSETQRNKGNFPGRFSGRQFSNSRSEMNVSTLELGDSALYLCASSWASGGISIAKNIQYFGAGTRLSVL.